The 17 T cell receptor beta chains in this list originate from one sample, sequenced in a study of T cell repertoires in cytomegalovirus infection. MiXCR was run by TCRdb on the reads, yielding one entry per CDR3 protein. The repertoire consists of hundreds of thousands of distinct CDR3 sequences, with about 44% occurring once and the leading ten covering 40% to 50%. These receptors' targets are unknown. Sequences were derived from cultured PBMCs, sampled from culture after CMV antigen stimulation. The receptors were sampled from a human donor in good health (CMV status not recorded). Some clones in this sample may be carry-over from other donors' samples.

This sequence joins TRBV29-1 and TRBJ2-1; no clear D gene. CDR3 length: 16 amino acids. V was cut by 2 bases and J by 0 bases, with 14 bases left in between. Germline V gene lookup returns CDR1 SQVTM and CDR2 ANQGSEA. Here the CDR3 reads CSVENVFWSSYNEQFF. In DNA, the CDR3 is TGCAGCGTTGAAAATGTCTTCTGGAGCTCCTACAATGAGCAGTTCTTC.

V is TRBV10-3 and J is TRBJ2-5; 9 positions agree with TRBD2. This CDR3 is 15 amino acids long. V shed 3 bases and J 2 bases; nucleotides not matched to a gene: 4. Per the germline V gene, CDR1 is ENHRY and CDR2 is SYGVKD. The CDR3 region is CAISERTSAQETQYF. CDR3 DNA sequence: TGTGCCATCAGTGAAAGGACTAGCGCACAAGAGACCCAGTACTTC.

The rearrangement joins TRBV4-1 to TRBJ2-5; 7 positions agree with TRBD1. The CDR3 covers 17 residues. The germline V gene has CDR1 MGHRA and CDR2 YSYEKL. Germline trimming cut 2 bases from V and 3 bases from J; bases unmatched to any gene: 12. DNA for the CDR3: TGCGCCAGCAGCCAATCTACCCCCGGGACAGTGAAAGAGACCCAGTACTTC. Protein sequence: CASSQSTPGTVKETQYF.

The genes are TRBV7-8 and TRBJ2-4; no reliable D call. This CDR3 spans 15 amino acids. V was trimmed by 5 bases and J by 6 bases, leaving 17 bases between them. Germline values: CDR1 SGHVS, CDR2 FQNEAQ. In DNA, the CDR3 is TGTGCCAGCAGCCCCGGTCGGCTGAAGCGAAACATTCAGTACTTC. Translating gives CASSPGRLKRNIQYF.

This chain connects TRBV7-9 to TRBJ1-1; D is unclear. Between the trimmed V and J ends, which lost 4 bases and 2 bases, there was a span of 14 bases. CDR1 is SEHNR and CDR2 is FQNEAQ in the germline V gene (reference sequence). The CDR3 runs 15 residues. The CDR3 DNA reads as TGTGCCAGCAGCTCAAACCCGGACGGAAACACTGAAGCTTTCTTT. This sequence encodes CASSSNPDGNTEAFF. Full variable domain (outside the CDR3, taken from reference TRBV7-9 and TRBJ1-1): DTGVSQNPRHKITKRGQNVTFRCDPISEHNRLYWYRQTLGQGPEFLTYFQNEAQLEKSRLLSDRFSAERPKGSFSTLEIQRTEQGDSAMYLCASSSNPDGNTEAFFGQGTRLTVV.

The chain recombines TRBV7-9 with TRBJ1-5; D call uncertain. The germline CDR1 and CDR2 sequences are SEHNR and FQNEAQ (reference sequence). This CDR3 region has 16 residues. V lost 0 bases, J lost 0 bases, and 9 bases lay in between. As DNA, the CDR3 is TGTGCCAGCAGCTTAGCTGGTAGCGATAGCAATCAGCCCCAGCATTTT. Residues: CASSLAGSDSNQPQHF.

V usage is TRBV12-3 or TRBV12-4 and J usage is TRBJ1-4, with 7 bases fitting TRBD1. This CDR3 comprises 13 residues. The ends lost 8 bases at V and 6 bases at J; junction bases unmatched: 6. CDR3 amino acids: CASGTVSHEKLFF. CDR3 DNA sequence: TGTGCCAGCGGGACAGTTAGTCATGAAAAACTGTTTTTT.

The CDR3 is CASSWPSGGSTDTQYF. The CDR3 DNA is TGTGCCAGCAGTTGGCCTAGCGGGGGTAGCACAGATACGCAGTATTTT. The chain combines TRBV28 with TRBJ2-3, with 10 bases identical to TRBD2. V trimming: 4 bases; J trimming: 0 bases; junction bases outside the gene matches: 4. This CDR3 spans 16 amino acids. Germline CDR1 and CDR2: MDHEN and SYDVKM.

This chain connects TRBV18 to TRBJ2-7, with TRBD2 identical over 8 bases. This CDR3 contains 15 residues. V lost 2 bases, J lost 0 bases, and 3 bases stayed unmatched. Germline V gene data show CDR1 as KGHSH and CDR2 as LQKENI. CDR3 residues: CASSPSAGASYEQYF. Written as DNA, the CDR3 is TGTGCCAGCTCACCATCAGCGGGAGCCTCCTACGAGCAGTACTTC. Based on the CDR3 plus reference TRBV18 and TRBJ2-7, the full variable domain is NAGVMQNPRHLVRRRGQEARLRCSPMKGHSHVYWYRQLPEEGLKFMVYLQKENIIDESGMPKERFSAEFPKEGPSILRIQQVVRGDSAAYFCASSPSAGASYEQYFGPGTRLTVT.

The chain links TRBV20-1 to TRBJ2-3, with D perhaps matching TRBD2 (5 bases). This CDR3 spans 16 amino acids. V dropped 5 bases and J dropped 4 bases, with 22 bases sitting between them. Germline V gene sequence: CDR1 DFQATT, CDR2 SNEGSKA (reference sequence). DNA for the CDR3: TGCAGTGCTTCTTCGCCGGGATTTGAGTGGGCAGATACGCAGTATTTT. Its protein product is CSASSPGFEWADTQYF.

The chain employs TRBV12-3 or TRBV12-4 and TRBJ2-3, with 10 bases matching TRBD2. The length of the CDR3 is 18 residues. The ends lost 7 bases at V and 2 bases at J; junction bases unmatched: 15. The CDR3 protein is CASTRRTSGTGDTDTQYF. The DNA of the CDR3 is TGTGCCAGCACCCGCCGGACTAGCGGCACCGGGGACACAGATACGCAGTATTTT.

This clonotype was seen only a few times. V and J are TRBV5-1 and TRBJ2-3, with 11 nucleotides matching TRBD2. Germline loops: CDR1 SGHRS, CDR2 YFSETQ. After removal of 2 bases from V and 4 bases from J, the junction contained 6 bases not matched to a gene. CDR3 length: 16 residues. CDR3: CASSLRLAGYADTQYF. The CDR3, as DNA: TGCGCCAGCAGCTTACGACTAGCGGGGTACGCAGATACGCAGTATTTT.

The sample holds a few counts of this clonotype. V gene TRBV12-3 or TRBV12-4 combines with J gene TRBJ1-2; D might be TRBD1 (6 bases). V lost 4 bases to trimming and J lost 1 base, with 19 bases between them. This CDR3 is 17 amino acids long. The CDR3 region is CASSSLAHRDHNYGYTF. The CDR3 DNA sequence: TGTGCCAGCAGTTCCCTAGCTCACAGGGATCATAACTATGGCTACACCTTC.

The chain uses TRBV20-1 and TRBJ2-5; possible D gene TRBD2, 6 bases. Per germline, CDR1 DFQATT and CDR2 SNEGSKA (reference sequence). Trimming removed 3 bases from V and 0 bases from J, with 14 bases in between. CDR3 size: 15 residues. The CDR3 sequence: CSASRLALNQETQYF. In DNA, the CDR3 is TGCAGTGCTAGTCGGCTAGCGTTAAACCAAGAGACCCAGTACTTC.

A few counts support this clonotype. The rearrangement uses TRBV7-9 and TRBJ1-2, with D possibly TRBD1 on 5 matching bases. V was clipped by 5 bases and J by 2 bases, with 9 bases between them. The CDR3 is made up of 13 amino acids. Germline-derived CDR1 and CDR2 are SEHNR and FQNEAQ (reference sequence). The chain's CDR3 is CASSVRDNYGYTF. For the CDR3, the DNA is TGTGCCAGCAGCGTCCGGGACAACTATGGCTACACCTTC.

The chain joins TRBV18 to TRBJ2-5; D perhaps matches TRBD1 (6 bases). Germline lookup yields CDR1 KGHSH and CDR2 LQKENI. Between the trimmed V and J ends, which lost 4 bases and 3 bases, there was a span of 18 bases. CDR3 size: 16 residues. The CDR3 DNA reads TGTGCCAGCTCACAATACGCCGGGACACTTAAAGAGACCCAGTACTTC. It encodes CASSQYAGTLKETQYF.

This sequence joins TRBV18 and TRBJ2-5; 12 nucleotides line up with TRBD2. The CDR3 consists of 17 residues. The germline CDR1 and CDR2 sequences are KGHSH and LQKENI. The J segment lost 2 bases and the V segment lost 0 bases, leaving 4 bases of the junction unmatched. CDR3 sequence (DNA): TGTGCCAGCTCACCACCAGCCCTAGCGGGAGGGCAAGAGACCCAGTACTTC. Translated: CASSPPALAGGQETQYF.